This T cell receptor beta chain is from a study of vaccination and CD4 T cells after COVID-19. The overall study: Researchers treated cells with overlapping spike peptides taken from SARS-CoV-2, HCoV-NL63, HCoV-OC43 and HCoV-229E.

Germline V lookup: CDR1 DFQATT, CDR2 SNEGSKA (reference sequence). The CDR3 is made up of 13 amino acids. This clonotype appeared once. What it recognizes is unknown. The assay that was used to sequence DNA from cultured CD4+ T cells was the Oncomine TCR Beta short-read assay. TCRdb ran MiXCR on the PCR reads and lists one entry per CDR3 protein. The sample records 8,400 or so distinct CDR3 sequences, just under 50% being singletons. Stated treatment: approximately nine-day PBMC culture with coronavirus spike peptide pools or control peptides (ViraFEST assay). Overall study results and limits: Spike mono-reactivity was evident in 304 of the 307 vaccine-specific clones derived from convalescent patients.

This TCR was sampled from a human donor who had recovered from COVID-19. The J gene is TRBJ1-1, the V gene TRBV20-1, with a weak D call TRBD1 (6 bases). The specimen sequenced was CD4+ T cells from blood, cultured in vitro. The CDR3 sequence: CSTRQEQNTEAFF. As DNA, the CDR3 is TGCAGCACTAGACAGGAGCAGAACACTGAAGCTTTCTTT.